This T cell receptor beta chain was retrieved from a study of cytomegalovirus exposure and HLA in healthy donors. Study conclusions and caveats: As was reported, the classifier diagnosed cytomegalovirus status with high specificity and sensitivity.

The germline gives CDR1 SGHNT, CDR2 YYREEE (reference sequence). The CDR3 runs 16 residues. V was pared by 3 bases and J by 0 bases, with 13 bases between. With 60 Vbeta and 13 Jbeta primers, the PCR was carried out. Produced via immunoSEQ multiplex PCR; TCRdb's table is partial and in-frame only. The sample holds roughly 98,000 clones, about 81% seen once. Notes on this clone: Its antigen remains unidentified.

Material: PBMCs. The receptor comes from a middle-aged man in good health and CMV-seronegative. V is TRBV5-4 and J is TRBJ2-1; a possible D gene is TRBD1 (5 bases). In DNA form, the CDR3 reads TGTGCCAGCAGCTCAAGAGACAGAGGCTCCTACAATGAGCAGTTCTTC. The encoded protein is CASSSRDRGSYNEQFF.